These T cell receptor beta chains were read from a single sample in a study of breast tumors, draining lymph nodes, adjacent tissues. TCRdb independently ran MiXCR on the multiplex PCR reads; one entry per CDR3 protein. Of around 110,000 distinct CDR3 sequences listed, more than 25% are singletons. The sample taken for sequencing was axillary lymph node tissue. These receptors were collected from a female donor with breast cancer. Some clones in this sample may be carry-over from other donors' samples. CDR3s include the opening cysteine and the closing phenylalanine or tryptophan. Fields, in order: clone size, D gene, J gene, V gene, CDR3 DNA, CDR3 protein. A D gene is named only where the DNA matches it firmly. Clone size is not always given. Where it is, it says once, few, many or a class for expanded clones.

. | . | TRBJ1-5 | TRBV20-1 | TGCAGTGCTAGCAGACAGTCATATAGCAATCAGCCCCAGCATTTT | CSASRQSYSNQPQHF
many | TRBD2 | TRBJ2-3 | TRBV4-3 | TGCGCCAGCAGCCAGGGACTAGGTCCAGATACGCAGTATTTT | CASSQGLGPDTQYF
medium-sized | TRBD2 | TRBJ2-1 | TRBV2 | TGTGCCAGCGCGGGTTTGGGCGGGGGGTACTCCTACAATGAGCAGTTCTTC | CASAGLGGGYSYNEQFF
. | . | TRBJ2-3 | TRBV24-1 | TGTGCCACCAGTGTCGGGCCAGGGGCGGCAGATACGCAGTATTTT | CATSVGPGAADTQYF
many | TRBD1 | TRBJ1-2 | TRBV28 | TGTGCCAGCAGGGAGGGACAGGCGGTCTATGGCTACACCTTC | CASREGQAVYGYTF
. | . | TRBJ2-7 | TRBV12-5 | TGTACCAGCAGTCTAGGCAGCGGTACCTACGAGCAGTACTTC | CTSSLGSGTYEQYF
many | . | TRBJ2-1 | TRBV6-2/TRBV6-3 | TGTGCCAGCAGCGTCGCTTACGAGCAGTTCTTC | CASSVAYEQFF
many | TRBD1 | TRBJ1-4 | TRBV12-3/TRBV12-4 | TGTGCCAGCAGGGGACAGGGAACTAATGAAAAACTGTTTTTT | CASRGQGTNEKLFF
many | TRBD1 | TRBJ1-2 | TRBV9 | TGTGCCAGCAGCTACGGACAGGGCGAGAACTATGGCTACACCTTC | CASSYGQGENYGYTF
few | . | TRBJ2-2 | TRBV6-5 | TGTGCCAGCAGTGGCAGGGGTTTGAACACCGGGGAGCTGTTTTTT | CASSGRGLNTGELFF
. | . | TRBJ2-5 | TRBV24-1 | TGTGCCACCAGAGAACCGGGACACCCGTACCAAGAGACCCAGTACTTC | CATREPGHPYQETQYF
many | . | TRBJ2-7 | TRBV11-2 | TGTGCCAGCAGCCCCGGACCCACCTCCGAGCAGTACTTC | CASSPGPTSEQYF
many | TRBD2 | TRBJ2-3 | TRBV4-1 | TGCGCCAGCAGCCAAACTCCTCCAGCGGGGGGCACAGATACGCAGTATTTT | CASSQTPPAGGTDTQYF
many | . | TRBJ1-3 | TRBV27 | TGTGCCAGCAGTTTATCAGGGAGTCGGAACACCATATATTTT | CASSLSGSRNTIYF
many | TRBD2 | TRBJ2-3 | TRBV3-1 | TGTGCCAGCAGCCGATTAGCGGGAGCTGGTAACTCGGGAGATACGCAGTATTTT | CASSRLAGAGNSGDTQYF
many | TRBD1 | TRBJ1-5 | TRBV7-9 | TGTGCCAGCAGCCAAGGGGAAAGGGGGCGAGTTCAGCCCCAGCATTTT | CASSQGERGRVQPQHF
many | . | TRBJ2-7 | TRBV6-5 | TGTGCCAGCAGTTATTCTTCTGGCGTCTACGAGCAGTACTTC | CASSYSSGVYEQYF
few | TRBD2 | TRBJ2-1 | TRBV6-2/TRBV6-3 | TGTGCCAGCAGGCCTAGCGGGGGCGATGAGCAGTTCTTC | CASRPSGGDEQFF
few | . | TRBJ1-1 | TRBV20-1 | TGCAGTCGACAGATGAACACTGAAGCTTTCTTT | CSRQMNTEAFF
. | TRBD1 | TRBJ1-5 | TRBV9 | TGTGCCAGCAGCGCAGAGGGGGCGTCCGATGGGACAGGGTACGGCAATCAGCCCCACCATTTT | CASSAEGASDGTGYGNQPHHF
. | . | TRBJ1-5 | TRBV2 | TGTGCCAGCAGCCCGGGACTAGCGGGTATGAATCAGCCCCAGCATTTT | CASSPGLAGMNQPQHF
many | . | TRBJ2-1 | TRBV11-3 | TGTGCCAGCAGCGCGACTGGAGGTGGGAGCTCCTACAATGAGCAGTTCTTC | CASSATGGGSSYNEQFF
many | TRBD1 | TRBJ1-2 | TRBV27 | TGTGCCAGCAGTTCGAACTCCCGAGACAGGGGGCGCCTCTATGGCTACACCTTC | CASSSNSRDRGRLYGYTF
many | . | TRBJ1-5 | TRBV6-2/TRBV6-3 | TGTGCCAGCAGTTACTCCGGGGGGACCCAGCATTTT | CASSYSGGTQHF
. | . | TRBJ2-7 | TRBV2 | TGTGCCAGTCGCCTAGCGAGCTCCTACAAGCAGTACTTC | CASRLASSYKQYF
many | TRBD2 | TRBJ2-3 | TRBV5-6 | TGTGCCAGCAGCCTAAGCGGGGCGGGCATGGATACGCAGTATTTT | CASSLSGAGMDTQYF
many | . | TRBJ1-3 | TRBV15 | TGTGCCACCAGCAGAGCATCGGGGGGAAACACCATATATTTT | CATSRASGGNTIYF
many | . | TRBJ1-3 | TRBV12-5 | TGTGCTAGTGGTTTGGTAGCGGCAGGGGAAAACACCATATATTTT | CASGLVAAGENTIYF
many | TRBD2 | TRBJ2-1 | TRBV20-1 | TGCAGTGCCCTTAGGCTAGCGGGAGATGAGCAGTTCTTC | CSALRLAGDEQFF
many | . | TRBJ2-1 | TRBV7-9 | TGTGCCATCCCCTGGGGCGGGGATTACAATGAGCAGTTCTTC | CAIPWGGDYNEQFF
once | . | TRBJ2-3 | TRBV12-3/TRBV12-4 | TGTGCCAGCATCCTAAGGGAGGTAACAGATACGCAGTATTTT | CASILREVTDTQYF
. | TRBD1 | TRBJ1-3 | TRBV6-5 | TGTGCCGGCAGTCTAACGGACAGGGGAAACACCATATATTTT | CAGSLTDRGNTIYF
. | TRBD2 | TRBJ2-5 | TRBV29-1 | TGCAGCGCAGGACTAGCGGGGGCCTCGCGCGGTGGGACCCAGTACTTC | CSAGLAGASRGGTQYF
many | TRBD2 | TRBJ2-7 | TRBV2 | TGTGCCAGCAGTGAGGGGGTAGCGGGAGGGAGTGAGCAGTACTTC | CASSEGVAGGSEQYF
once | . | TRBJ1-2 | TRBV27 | TGTGCCAGCAGTTTAAGGGGGGAAGGCTATGGCTACACCTTC | CASSLRGEGYGYTF
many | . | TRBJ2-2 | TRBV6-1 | TGTGCCAGCAGTTACCAAAAAACCGGGGAGCTGTTTTTT | CASSYQKTGELFF
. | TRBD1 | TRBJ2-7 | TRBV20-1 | TGCAGTGCTATCACAGGGGCTGGAATTACGGAGCAGCACTTC | CSAITGAGITEQHF
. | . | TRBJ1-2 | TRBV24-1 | TGTGCCACCAGTGAATGGAGAGGGGGCTACACCTTC | CATSEWRGGYTF
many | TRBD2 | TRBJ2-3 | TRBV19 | TGTGCCAGTAGAGGACTAGCGGGAGAGACAGATACGCAGTATTTT | CASRGLAGETDTQYF
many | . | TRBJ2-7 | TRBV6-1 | TGTGCCAGCACCTACAGTGACGGTCTATACGAGCAGTACTTC | CASTYSDGLYEQYF
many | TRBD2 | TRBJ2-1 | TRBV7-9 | TGTGCCAGCAGCTTGGGACTAGCCTCCTACAATGAGCAGTTCTTC | CASSLGLASYNEQFF
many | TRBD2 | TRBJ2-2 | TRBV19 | TGTGCCAGTAGTTTTCAAACTAGCGGGAGTATCGGGGAGCTGTTTTTT | CASSFQTSGSIGELFF
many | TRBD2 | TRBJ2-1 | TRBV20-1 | TGCAGTGCTTCTACAACTAGCGGGAGAGGAGATGAGCAGTTCTTC | CSASTTSGRGDEQFF
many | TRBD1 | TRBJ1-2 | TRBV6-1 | TGTGCCAGCAGTGACGAAGGGGGCGGTAACTATGGCTACACCTTC | CASSDEGGGNYGYTF
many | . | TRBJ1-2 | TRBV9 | TGTGCCAGCAGCGCCGACGGGCAGGGGAACTATGGCTACACCTTC | CASSADGQGNYGYTF
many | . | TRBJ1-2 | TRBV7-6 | TGTGCCAGCAGCAGATCCACTTGGGGGGGGCGGAACTATGGCTACACCTTC | CASSRSTWGGRNYGYTF
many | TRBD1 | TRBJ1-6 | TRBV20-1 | TGCAGTGCTAGAGATATCCAGGGGGCAGGAAATAATTCACCCCTCCACTTT | CSARDIQGAGNNSPLHF
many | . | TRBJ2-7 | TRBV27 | TGTGCCAGCCCGGTGGTCGAGCAGTACTTC | CASPVVEQYF
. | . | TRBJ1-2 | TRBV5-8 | TGTGCCAGCAGCTTGGTAGGGTCCAACGGCTACACCTTC | CASSLVGSNGYTF